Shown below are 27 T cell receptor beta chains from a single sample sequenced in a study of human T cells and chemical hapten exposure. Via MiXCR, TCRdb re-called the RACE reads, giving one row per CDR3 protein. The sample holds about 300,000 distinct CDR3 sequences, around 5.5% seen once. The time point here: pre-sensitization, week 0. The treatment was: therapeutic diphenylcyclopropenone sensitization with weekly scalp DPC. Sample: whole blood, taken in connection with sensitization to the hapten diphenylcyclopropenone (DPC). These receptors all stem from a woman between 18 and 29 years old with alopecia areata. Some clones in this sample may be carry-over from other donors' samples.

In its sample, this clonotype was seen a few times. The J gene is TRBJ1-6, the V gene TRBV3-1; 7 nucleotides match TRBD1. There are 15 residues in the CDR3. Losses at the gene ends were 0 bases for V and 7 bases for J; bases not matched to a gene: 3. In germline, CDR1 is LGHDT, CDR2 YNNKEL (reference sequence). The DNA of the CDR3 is TGTGCCAGCAGCCAAGACAGGGGGTACAATTCACCCCTCCACTTT. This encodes CASSQDRGYNSPLHF.

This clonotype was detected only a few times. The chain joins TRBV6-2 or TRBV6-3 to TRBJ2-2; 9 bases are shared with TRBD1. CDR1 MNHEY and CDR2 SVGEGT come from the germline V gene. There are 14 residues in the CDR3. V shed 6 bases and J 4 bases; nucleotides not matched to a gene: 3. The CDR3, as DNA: TGTGCCAGCAGGGGACAGGGACTCACCGGGGAGCTGTTTTTT. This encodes CASRGQGLTGELFF.

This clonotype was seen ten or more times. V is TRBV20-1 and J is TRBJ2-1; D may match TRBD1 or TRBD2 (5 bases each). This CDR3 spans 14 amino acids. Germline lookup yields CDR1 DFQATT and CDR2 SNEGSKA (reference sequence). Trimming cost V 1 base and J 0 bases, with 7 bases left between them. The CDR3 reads CSARGGSSYNEQFF. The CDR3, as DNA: TGCAGTGCTAGAGGGGGGAGCTCCTACAATGAGCAGTTCTTC.

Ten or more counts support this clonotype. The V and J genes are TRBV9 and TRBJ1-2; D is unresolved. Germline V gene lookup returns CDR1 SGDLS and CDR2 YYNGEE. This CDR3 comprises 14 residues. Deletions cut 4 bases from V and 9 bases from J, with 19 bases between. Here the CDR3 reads CASSKPQTARRYTF. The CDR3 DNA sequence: TGTGCCAGCAGCAAACCTCAGACGGCCCGCCGCTACACCTTC. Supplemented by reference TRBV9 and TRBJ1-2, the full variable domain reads DSGVTQTPKHLITATGQRVTLRCSPRSGDLSVYWYQQSLDQGLQFLIQYYNGEERAKGNILERFSAQQFPDLHSELNLSSLELGDSALYFCASSKPQTARRYTFGSGTRLTVV.

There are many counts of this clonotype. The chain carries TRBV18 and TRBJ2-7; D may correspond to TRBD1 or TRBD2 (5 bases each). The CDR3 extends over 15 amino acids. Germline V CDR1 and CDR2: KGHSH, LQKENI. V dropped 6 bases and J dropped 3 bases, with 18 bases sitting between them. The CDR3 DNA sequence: TGTGCCAGCTCCCCCCGGGACGGAGAGGTCTACGAGCAGTACTTC. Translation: CASSPRDGEVYEQYF.

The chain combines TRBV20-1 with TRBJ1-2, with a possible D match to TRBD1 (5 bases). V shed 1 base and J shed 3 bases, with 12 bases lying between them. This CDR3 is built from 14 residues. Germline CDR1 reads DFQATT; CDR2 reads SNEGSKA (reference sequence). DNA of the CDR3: TGCAGTGCTAGAGGAGGGGATTTGTACTATGGCTACACCTTC. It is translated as CSARGGDLYYGYTF.

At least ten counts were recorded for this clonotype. CDR3: CASTQSGTAWIEQYF. The CDR3 DNA reads as TGTGCCAGCACCCAATCCGGGACGGCTTGGATAGAGCAGTACTTC. The V gene is TRBV28, the J gene TRBJ2-7, with D possibly being TRBD1 or TRBD2 (5 bases each). Trimming cost V 7 bases and J 7 bases, with 23 bases left between them. Germline V gene lookup returns CDR1 MDHEN and CDR2 SYDVKM. This CDR3 has 15 amino acids. The full variable domain, its missing parts supplied by reference TRBV28 and TRBJ2-7, is DVKVTQSSRYLVKRTGEKVFLECVQDMDHENMFWYRQDPGLGLRLIYFSYDVKMKEKGDIPEGYSVSREKKERFSLILESASTNQTSMYLCASTQSGTAWIEQYFGPGTRLTVT.

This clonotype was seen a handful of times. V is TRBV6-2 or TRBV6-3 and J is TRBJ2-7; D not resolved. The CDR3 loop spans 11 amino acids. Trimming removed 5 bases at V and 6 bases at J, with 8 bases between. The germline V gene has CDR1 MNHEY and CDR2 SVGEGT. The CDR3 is CASSDRGEQYF. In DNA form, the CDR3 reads TGTGCCAGCAGTGACCGTGGCGAGCAGTACTTC.

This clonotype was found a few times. The CDR3 sequence: CSGRPPTDNEQFF. The CDR3 DNA follows: TGCAGCGGGAGACCCCCCACAGACAATGAGCAGTTCTTC. V and J are TRBV29-1 and TRBJ2-1; D is undetermined. Germline V gene data show CDR1 as SQVTM and CDR2 as ANQGSEA. This CDR3 comprises 13 residues. V was clipped by 7 bases and J by 5 bases, with 15 bases between them.

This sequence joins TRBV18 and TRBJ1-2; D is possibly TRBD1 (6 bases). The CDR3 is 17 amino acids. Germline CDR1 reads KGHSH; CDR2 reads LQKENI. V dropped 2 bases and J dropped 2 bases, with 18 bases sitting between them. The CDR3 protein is CASSPWGPGPTNYGYTF. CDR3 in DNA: TGTGCCAGCTCACCATGGGGGCCGGGACCGACCAACTATGGCTACACCTTC.

The DNA for the CDR3 is TGTGCCAGCAGCTTAGCCCGACAGTTATCACCCCTCCACTTT. Translating gives CASSLARQLSPLHF. The rearrangement uses TRBV7-2 and TRBJ1-6; tentative D call: TRBD1 (5 bases). The CDR3 is 14 amino acids. The V gene's germline CDR1 is SGHTA and CDR2 FQGNSA. Trimming stripped 0 bases from V and 10 bases from J, with 10 bases between.

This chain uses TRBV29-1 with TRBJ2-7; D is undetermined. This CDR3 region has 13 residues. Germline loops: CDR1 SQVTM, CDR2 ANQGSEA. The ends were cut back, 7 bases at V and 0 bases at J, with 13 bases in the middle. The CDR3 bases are TGCAGCGCGAGCCCAACTTACTCCTACGAGCAGTACTTC. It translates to CSASPTYSYEQYF.

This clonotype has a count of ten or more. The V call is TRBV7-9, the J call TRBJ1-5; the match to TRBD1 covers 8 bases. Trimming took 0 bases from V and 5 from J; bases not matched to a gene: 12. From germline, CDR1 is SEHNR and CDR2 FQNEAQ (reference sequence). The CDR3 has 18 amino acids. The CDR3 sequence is CASSLAGQGAVGDQPQHF. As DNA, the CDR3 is TGTGCCAGCAGCTTAGCCGGGCAGGGGGCAGTAGGGGATCAGCCCCAGCATTTT.

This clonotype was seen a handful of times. The CDR3 DNA is TGTGCCAGCAGCCAAGATCGCGGGGCAGGCGAGGTATATTTT. This sequence encodes CASSQDRGAGEVYF. The chain uses TRBV14 and TRBJ1-3; tentatively, D is TRBD1 (5 bases). The CDR3 sequence is 14 residues long. Germline loops: CDR1 SGHDN, CDR2 FVKESK. Trimming stripped 0 bases from V and 14 bases from J, with 17 bases between.

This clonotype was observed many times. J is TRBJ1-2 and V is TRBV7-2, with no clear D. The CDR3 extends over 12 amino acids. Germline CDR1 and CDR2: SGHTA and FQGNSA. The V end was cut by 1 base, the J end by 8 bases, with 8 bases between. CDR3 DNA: TGTGCCAGCAGCTTAGGCGTATACGGCTACACCTTC. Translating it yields CASSLGVYGYTF.

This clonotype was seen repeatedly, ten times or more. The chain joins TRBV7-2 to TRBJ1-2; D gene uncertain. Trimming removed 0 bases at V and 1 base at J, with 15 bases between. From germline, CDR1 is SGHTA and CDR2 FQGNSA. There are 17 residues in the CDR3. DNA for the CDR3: TGTGCCAGCAGCTTAGCATCACGCCGGACGGATAACTATGGCTACACCTTC. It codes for CASSLASRRTDNYGYTF.

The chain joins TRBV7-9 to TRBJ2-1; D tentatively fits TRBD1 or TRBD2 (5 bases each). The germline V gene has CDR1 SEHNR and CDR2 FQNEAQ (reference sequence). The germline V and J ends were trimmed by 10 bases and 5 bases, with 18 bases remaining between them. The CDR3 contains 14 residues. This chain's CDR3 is CATNPRQTNNEQFF. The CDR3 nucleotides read TGTGCCACCAACCCGAGACAGACTAACAATGAGCAGTTCTTC.

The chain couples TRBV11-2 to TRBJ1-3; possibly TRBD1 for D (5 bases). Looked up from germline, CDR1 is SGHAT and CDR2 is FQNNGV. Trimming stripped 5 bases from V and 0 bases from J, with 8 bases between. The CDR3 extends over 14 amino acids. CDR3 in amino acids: CASSGAFSGNTIYF. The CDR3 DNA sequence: TGTGCCAGCAGCGGGGCCTTCTCTGGAAACACCATATATTTT.

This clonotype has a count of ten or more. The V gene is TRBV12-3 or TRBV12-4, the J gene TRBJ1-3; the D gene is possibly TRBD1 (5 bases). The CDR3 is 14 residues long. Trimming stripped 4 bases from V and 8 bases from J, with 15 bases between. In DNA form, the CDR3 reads TGTGCCAGCAGTTCAAAAGACAGAGGGGACACCATATATTTT. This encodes CASSSKDRGDTIYF.

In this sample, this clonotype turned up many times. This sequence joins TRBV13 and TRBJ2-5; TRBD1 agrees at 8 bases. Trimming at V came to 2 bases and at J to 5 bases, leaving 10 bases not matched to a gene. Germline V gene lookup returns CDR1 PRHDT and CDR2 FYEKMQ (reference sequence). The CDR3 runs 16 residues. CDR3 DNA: TGTGCCAGCAGCTTACAATGGACAGGGCAGTCGGAGACCCAGTACTTC. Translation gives CASSLQWTGQSETQYF.

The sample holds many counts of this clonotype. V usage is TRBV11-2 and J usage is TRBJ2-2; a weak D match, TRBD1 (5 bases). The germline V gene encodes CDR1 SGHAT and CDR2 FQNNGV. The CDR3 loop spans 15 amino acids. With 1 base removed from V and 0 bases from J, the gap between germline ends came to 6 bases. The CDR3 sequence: CASSLAGTNTGELFF. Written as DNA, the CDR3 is TGTGCCAGCAGCTTAGCAGGGACGAACACCGGGGAGCTGTTTTTT.

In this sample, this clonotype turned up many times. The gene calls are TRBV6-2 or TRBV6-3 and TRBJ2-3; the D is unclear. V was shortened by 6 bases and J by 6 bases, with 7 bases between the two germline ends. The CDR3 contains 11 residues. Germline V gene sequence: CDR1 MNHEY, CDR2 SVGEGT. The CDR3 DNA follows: TGTGCCAGCAGCGGCGCCGATACGCAGTATTTT. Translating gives CASSGADTQYF.

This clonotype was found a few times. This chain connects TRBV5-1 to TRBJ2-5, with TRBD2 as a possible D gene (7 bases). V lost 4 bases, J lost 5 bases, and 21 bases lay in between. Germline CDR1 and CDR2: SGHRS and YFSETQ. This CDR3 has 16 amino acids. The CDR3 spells CASSPPSGGGGETQYF. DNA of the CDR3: TGCGCCAGCAGCCCACCCTCTGGCGGGGGCGGGGAGACCCAGTACTTC.

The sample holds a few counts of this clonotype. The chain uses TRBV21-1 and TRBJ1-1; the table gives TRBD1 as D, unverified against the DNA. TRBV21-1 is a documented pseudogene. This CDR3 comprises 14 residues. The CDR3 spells CASSKRGQGTEAFF. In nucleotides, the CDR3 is TGTGCCAGCAGCAAACGGGGACAGGGCACTGAAGCTTTCTTT.

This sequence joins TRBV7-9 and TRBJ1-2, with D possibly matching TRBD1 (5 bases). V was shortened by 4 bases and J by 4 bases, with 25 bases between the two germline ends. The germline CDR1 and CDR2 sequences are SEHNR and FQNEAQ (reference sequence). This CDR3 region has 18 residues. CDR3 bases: TGTGCCAGCAGCTCCGTAAGGGAGACAGACTCTAAAACCTATGGCTACACCTTC. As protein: CASSSVRETDSKTYGYTF.

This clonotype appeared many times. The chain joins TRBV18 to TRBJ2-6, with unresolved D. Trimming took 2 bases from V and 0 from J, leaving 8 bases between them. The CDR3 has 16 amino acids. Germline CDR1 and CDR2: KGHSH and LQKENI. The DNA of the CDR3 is TGTGCCAGCTCACCAAAGGCCCACTCTGGGGCCAACGTCCTGACTTTC. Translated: CASSPKAHSGANVLTF.

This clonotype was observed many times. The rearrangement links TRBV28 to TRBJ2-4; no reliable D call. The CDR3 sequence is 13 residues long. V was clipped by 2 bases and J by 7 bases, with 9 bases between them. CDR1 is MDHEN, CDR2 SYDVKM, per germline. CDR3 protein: CASSLLGSNIQYF. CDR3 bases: TGTGCCAGCAGTTTACTGGGGTCTAACATTCAGTACTTC.